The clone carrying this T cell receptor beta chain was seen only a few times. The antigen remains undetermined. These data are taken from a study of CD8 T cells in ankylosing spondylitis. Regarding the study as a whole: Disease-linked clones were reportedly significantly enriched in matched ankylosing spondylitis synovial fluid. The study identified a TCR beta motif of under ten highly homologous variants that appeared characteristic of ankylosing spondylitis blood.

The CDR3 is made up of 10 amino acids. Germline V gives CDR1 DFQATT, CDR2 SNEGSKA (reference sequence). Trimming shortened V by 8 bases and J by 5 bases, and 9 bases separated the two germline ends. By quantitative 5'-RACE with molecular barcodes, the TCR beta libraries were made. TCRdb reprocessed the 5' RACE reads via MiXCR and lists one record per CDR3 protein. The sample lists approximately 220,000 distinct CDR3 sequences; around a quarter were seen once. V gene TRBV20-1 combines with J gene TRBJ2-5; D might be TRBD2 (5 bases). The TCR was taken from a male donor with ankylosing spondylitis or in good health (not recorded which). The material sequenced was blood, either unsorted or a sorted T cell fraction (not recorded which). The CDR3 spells CSPWEETQYF. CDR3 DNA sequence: TGCAGTCCCTGGGAGGAGACCCAGTACTTC.